The subject of this entry is one T cell receptor beta chain. The antigen is unknown. The data originate from a study of shared clonotypes between healthy human individuals. Study details: A couple of women and a few men aged 18 to 49 made up the donors. Study-wide findings and caveats: It was observed that roughly 5.1% of naive CD4 clonotypes were shared across several donors.

The CDR3 runs to 17 residues. CDR1 and CDR2 (germline): MGHRA, YSYEKL. Trimming removed 1 base at V and 0 bases at J, with 13 bases between. CD8 memory pooled CD45RO+ cells and CCR7-negative CD45RA+ TemRA cells. Measured with immunoSEQ multiplex PCR; TCRdb has only the in-frame clones, and not every one. The table has a few hundred thousand clones, around 86% seen once. This chain links TRBV4-1 with TRBJ2-4; no definite D call. The clonotype was recovered from a man younger than 35 in good health. Sequencing used memory CD8+ T cells sorted from blood. Described subset: CD45RO+ cells pooled with CCR7-negative TemRA cells. CDR3 DNA: TGCGCCAGCAGCCAAGGGAATCTACTACTAGCCAAAAACATTCAGTACTTC. Translating it yields CASSQGNLLLAKNIQYF.